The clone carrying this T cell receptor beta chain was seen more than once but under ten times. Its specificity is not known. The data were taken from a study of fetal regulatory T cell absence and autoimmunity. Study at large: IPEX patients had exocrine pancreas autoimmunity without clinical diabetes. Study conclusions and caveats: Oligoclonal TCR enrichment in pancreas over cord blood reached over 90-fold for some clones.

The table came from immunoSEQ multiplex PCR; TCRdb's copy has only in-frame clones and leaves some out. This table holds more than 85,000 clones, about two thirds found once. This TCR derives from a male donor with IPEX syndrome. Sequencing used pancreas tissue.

CDR3 sequence (DNA): TGTGCCAGCAACCAAGTCACAGGGCCCCCCTATGGCTACACCTTC. This codes for CASNQVTGPPYGYTF. The rearrangement joins TRBV11-2 to TRBJ1-2; D is possibly TRBD1 (6 bases). CDR1 is SGHAT and CDR2 is FQNNGV in the germline V gene. V lost 7 bases and J lost 4, with 19 bases in between. The CDR3 is 15 residues long.